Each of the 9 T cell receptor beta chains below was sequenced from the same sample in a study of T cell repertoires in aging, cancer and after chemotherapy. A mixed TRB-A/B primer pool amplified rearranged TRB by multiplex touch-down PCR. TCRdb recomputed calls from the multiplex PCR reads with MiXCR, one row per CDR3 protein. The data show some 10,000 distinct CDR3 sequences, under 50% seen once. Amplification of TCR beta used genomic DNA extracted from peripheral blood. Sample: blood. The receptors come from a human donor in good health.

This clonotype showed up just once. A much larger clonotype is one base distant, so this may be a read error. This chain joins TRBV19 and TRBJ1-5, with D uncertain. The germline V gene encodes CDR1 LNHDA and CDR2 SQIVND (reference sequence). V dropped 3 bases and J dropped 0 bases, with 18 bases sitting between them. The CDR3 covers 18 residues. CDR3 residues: CASSIRTGMVDSNQPQHF. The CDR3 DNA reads TGTGCCAGTAGTATTCGGACGGGGATGGTTGATAGCAATCAGCCCCAGCATTTT.

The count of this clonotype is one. CDR3 bases: TGTGCCAGCAGTTTACGCCCTAGGACTAGCGGGAGAGGCGATGAGCAGTTCTTC. It specifies CASSLRPRTSGRGDEQFF. The genes are TRBV27 and TRBJ2-1; TRBD2 agrees at 13 bases. This CDR3 contains 18 residues. Germline CDR1 and CDR2: MNHEY and SMNVEV (reference sequence). After removal of 2 bases from V and 8 bases from J, the junction contained 12 bases not matched to a gene.

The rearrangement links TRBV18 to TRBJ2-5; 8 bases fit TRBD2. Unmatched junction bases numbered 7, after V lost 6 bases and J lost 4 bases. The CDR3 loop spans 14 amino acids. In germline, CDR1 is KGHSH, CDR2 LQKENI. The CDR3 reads CASSQAGAGETQYF. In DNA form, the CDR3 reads TGTGCCAGCTCCCAAGCGGGAGCCGGAGAGACCCAGTACTTC.

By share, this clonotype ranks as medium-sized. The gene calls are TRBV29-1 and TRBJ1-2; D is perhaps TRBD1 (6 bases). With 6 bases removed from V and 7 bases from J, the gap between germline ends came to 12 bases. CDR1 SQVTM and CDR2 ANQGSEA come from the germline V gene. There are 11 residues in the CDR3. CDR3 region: CSVQQGGGYTF. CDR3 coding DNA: TGCAGCGTCCAACAGGGAGGTGGCTACACCTTC.

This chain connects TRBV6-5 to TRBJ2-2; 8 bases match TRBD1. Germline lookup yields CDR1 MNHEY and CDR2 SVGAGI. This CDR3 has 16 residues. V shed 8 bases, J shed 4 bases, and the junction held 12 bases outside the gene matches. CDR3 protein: CASGPPGGPLTGELFF. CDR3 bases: TGTGCCAGCGGACCCCCAGGGGGCCCCCTCACCGGGGAGCTGTTTTTT.

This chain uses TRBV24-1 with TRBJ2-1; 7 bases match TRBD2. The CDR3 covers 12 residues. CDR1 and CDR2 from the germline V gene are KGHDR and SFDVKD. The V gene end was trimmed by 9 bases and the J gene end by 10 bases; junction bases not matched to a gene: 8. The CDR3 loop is CATAREGWEQFF. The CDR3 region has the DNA TGTGCCACCGCTAGGGAGGGCTGGGAGCAGTTCTTC.

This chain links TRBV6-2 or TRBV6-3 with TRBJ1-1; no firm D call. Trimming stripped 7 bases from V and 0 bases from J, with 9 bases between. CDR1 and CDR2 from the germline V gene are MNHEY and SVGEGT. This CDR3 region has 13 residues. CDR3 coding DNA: TGTGCCAGCATTTTACGACTGAACACTGAAGCTTTCTTT. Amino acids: CASILRLNTEAFF.

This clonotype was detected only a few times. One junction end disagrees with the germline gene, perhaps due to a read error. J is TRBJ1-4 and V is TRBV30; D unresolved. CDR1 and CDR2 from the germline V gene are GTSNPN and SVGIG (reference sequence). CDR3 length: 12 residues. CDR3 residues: CAGRVEDEKLFF. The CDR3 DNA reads TGTGCCGGGAGGGTTGAGGATGAAAAACTGTTTTTT.

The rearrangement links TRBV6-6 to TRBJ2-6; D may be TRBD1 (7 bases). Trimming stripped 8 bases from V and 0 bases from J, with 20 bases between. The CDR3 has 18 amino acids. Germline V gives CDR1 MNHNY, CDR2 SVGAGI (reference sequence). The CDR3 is CASAVGGGASSGANVLTF. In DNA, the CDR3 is TGTGCCAGCGCCGTTGGAGGGGGCGCAAGCTCTGGGGCCAACGTCCTGACTTTC.